These 32 T cell receptor beta chains share one sample of origin, sequenced in a study of cytomegalovirus exposure and HLA in healthy donors. The PCR had 60 Vbeta and 13 Jbeta primers. Repertoires were generated with immunoSEQ multiplex PCR, while TCRdb's copy carries only in-frame clones and drops some. Found here are around 130,000 clones, approximately 80% of them singletons; the top ten hold under 3%. Sequencing input: PBMCs. The receptors derive from a man aged 25 to 40 in good health and CMV-seronegative.

The chain combines TRBV2 with TRBJ2-3; 7 bases fit TRBD2. Per germline, CDR1 SNHLY and CDR2 FYNNEI. With V trimmed by 8 bases and J by 1 base, 9 bases remained unmatched. The CDR3 is made up of 15 amino acids. CDR3 DNA: TGTGCCAGCTCGGGGGGTTATGCTGGCACAGATACGCAGTATTTT. Its protein is CASSGGYAGTDTQYF. The complete variable domain, with remaining parts taken from reference TRBV2 and TRBJ2-3, reads EPEVTQTPSHQVTQMGQEVILRCVPISNHLYFYWYRQILGQKVEFLVSFYNNEISEKSEIFDDQFSVERPDGSNFTLKIRSTKLEDSAMYFCASSGGYAGTDTQYFGPGTRLTVL.

The chain couples TRBV4-3 to TRBJ2-5; 7 nucleotides match TRBD2. Trimming took 0 bases from V and 11 from J; bases not matched to a gene: 9. Germline CDR1 is LGHNA and CDR2 is YSLEER. The CDR3 covers 14 residues. The CDR3 bases are TGCGCCAGCAGCCAAGAACGGGACTACTTAATGCAGTACTTC. It yields the protein CASSQERDYLMQYF.

V is TRBV7-6 and J is TRBJ2-7; weak D call: TRBD2 (5 bases). Trimming took 6 bases from V and 0 from J, leaving 9 bases between them. Per germline, CDR1 SGHVS and CDR2 FNYEAQ. The CDR3 is made up of 13 amino acids. This CDR3 is CASRDSNSYEQYF. The CDR3 DNA follows: TGTGCCAGCAGGGACTCCAACTCCTACGAGCAGTACTTC.

The chain joins TRBV27 to TRBJ2-3; no definite D call. The CDR3 length is 9 residues. From germline, CDR1 is MNHEY and CDR2 SMNVEV (reference sequence). The V and J ends lost 8 bases and 5 bases respectively, with 2 bases between them. CDR3 loop: CASQDTQYF. The CDR3 DNA reads as TGTGCCAGCCAAGATACGCAGTATTTT.

This clone was recorded a few times. The rearrangement links TRBV27 to TRBJ1-2; possibly TRBD1 for D (5 bases). There are 12 residues in the CDR3. Germline-derived CDR1 and CDR2 are MNHEY and SMNVEV (reference sequence). Trimming cost V 11 bases and J 0 bases, with 10 bases left between them. The CDR3 DNA is TGTGCCTGCGGGGGATCTAACTATGGCTACACCTTC. Encoded protein: CACGGSNYGYTF.

The rearrangement links TRBV5-6 to TRBJ2-7; no clear D. Germline V gives CDR1 SGHDT, CDR2 YYEEEE. Trimming took 4 bases from V and 0 from J, leaving 5 bases between them. This CDR3 is 12 amino acids long. The CDR3 coding sequence is TGTGCCAGCAGCAGCATCTCCTACGAGCAGTACTTC. Translation gives CASSSISYEQYF.

The V and J genes are TRBV5-1 and TRBJ1-4; 7 bases line up with TRBD1. The germline CDR1 and CDR2 sequences are SGHRS and YFSETQ. V lost 4 bases and J lost 6; bases outside the gene matches: 6. The CDR3 is made up of 14 amino acids. This CDR3 reads CASSLQGVDEKLFF. The CDR3, as DNA: TGCGCCAGCAGCCTGCAGGGGGTCGATGAAAAACTGTTTTTT.

The V call is TRBV7-9, the J call TRBJ2-1; D gene uncertain. This CDR3 comprises 12 residues. The V gene's germline CDR1 is SEHNR and CDR2 FQNEAQ (reference sequence). Trimming stripped 5 bases from V and 3 bases from J, with 5 bases between. The CDR3 reads CASSPLYNEQFF. Here the CDR3 DNA reads TGTGCCAGCAGCCCCCTCTACAATGAGCAGTTCTTC.

The CDR3 sequence is CASSLDSFSLVTDTQYF. CDR3 DNA: TGTGCCAGCAGCTTGGACAGCTTCTCCCTTGTCACAGATACGCAGTATTTT. The chain carries TRBV11-2 and TRBJ2-3, with D tentatively TRBD1 (6 bases). V lost 3 bases to trimming and J lost 2 bases, with 18 bases between them. The germline gives CDR1 SGHAT, CDR2 FQNNGV. The CDR3 runs to 17 residues.

The V and J genes are TRBV4-2 and TRBJ1-1; D is ambiguous. The CDR3 is 15 residues long. The germline gives CDR1 LGHNA, CDR2 YNFKEQ. The ends were cut back, 1 base at V and 0 bases at J, with 9 bases in the middle. The CDR3 sequence: CASSQGRRLNTEAFF. The CDR3 DNA reads as TGTGCCAGCAGCCAAGGCCGGAGACTGAACACTGAAGCTTTCTTT.

J is TRBJ2-1 and V is TRBV30, with 9 bases fitting TRBD2. Germline loops: CDR1 GTSNPN, CDR2 SVGIG (reference sequence). Trimming cost V 5 bases and J 5 bases; bases outside gene matches: 10. CDR3 size: 15 residues. The CDR3 bases are TGTGCCTGGGTTCAGGGACTAGCCGGAGACAATGAGCAGTTCTTC. Amino acid sequence: CAWVQGLAGDNEQFF.

The rearrangement joins TRBV19 to TRBJ2-1; 12 bases line up with TRBD2. V was pared by 3 bases and J by 8 bases, with 5 bases of the junction left unmatched. Germline lookup yields CDR1 LNHDA and CDR2 SQIVND (reference sequence). There are 15 residues in the CDR3. CDR3 loop: CASSITSGRLDEQFF. DNA of the CDR3: TGTGCCAGTAGTATTACTAGCGGGAGGCTCGATGAGCAGTTCTTC.

J is TRBJ2-1 and V is TRBV19, with 8 positions matching TRBD1. The CDR3 covers 15 residues. The V segment lost 0 bases and the J segment 4 bases; nucleotides outside the gene matches: 2. Germline assignment: CDR1 LNHDA and CDR2 SQIVND (reference sequence). The CDR3 protein is CASSIEDRAYNEQFF. The DNA of the CDR3 is TGTGCCAGTAGTATAGAGGACAGGGCTTACAATGAGCAGTTCTTC.

This clone has a handful of counts. The chain combines TRBV4-3 with TRBJ2-7; weak D call: TRBD1 (6 bases). Germline V lookup: CDR1 LGHNA, CDR2 YSLEER. V dropped 0 bases and J dropped 0 bases, with 12 bases sitting between them. The length of the CDR3 is 16 residues. CDR3 DNA: TGCGCCAGCAGCCAAGATCTCACAGGGACCTCCTACGAGCAGTACTTC. Its translation is CASSQDLTGTSYEQYF.

V and J are TRBV6-1 and TRBJ1-5; tentatively, D is TRBD1 (5 bases). V lost 1 base, J lost 6 bases, and 16 bases lay in between. The CDR3 loop spans 16 amino acids. Germline V gene sequence: CDR1 MNHNS, CDR2 SASEGT. DNA for the CDR3: TGTGCCAGCAGTGAAGGACACACAGGTTATGTTCAGCCCCAGCATTTT. Amino acids: CASSEGHTGYVQPQHF.

The chain employs TRBV5-1 and TRBJ2-3; 14 nucleotides line up with TRBD2. Germline assignment: CDR1 SGHRS and CDR2 YFSETQ. The junction had 10 bases not matched to a gene; V was cut back by 4 bases and J by 6 bases. This CDR3 region has 17 residues. For the CDR3, the DNA is TGCGCCAGCAGCCTCTATCGACTAGCGGGAGGGGGGGATACGCAGTATTTT. This codes for CASSLYRLAGGGDTQYF. The full variable domain, rest sourced from reference TRBV5-1 and TRBJ2-3, is KAGVTQTPRYLIKTRGQQVTLSCSPISGHRSVSWYQQTPGQGLQFLFEYFSETQRNKGNFPGRFSGRQFSNSRSEMNVSTLELGDSALYLCASSLYRLAGGGDTQYFGPGTRLTVL.

The rearrangement uses TRBV5-1 and TRBJ1-2; D is possibly TRBD1 (6 bases). This CDR3 has 16 amino acids. The V gene's germline CDR1 is SGHRS and CDR2 YFSETQ. Trimming removed 1 base at V and 6 bases at J, with 19 bases between. The CDR3, as DNA: TGCGCCAGCAGCTTGTCCCGTCAGCGGGGGGCGGATGGCTACACCTTC. It is translated as CASSLSRQRGADGYTF. Filled out from reference TRBV5-1 and TRBJ1-2, the complete variable domain reads KAGVTQTPRYLIKTRGQQVTLSCSPISGHRSVSWYQQTPGQGLQFLFEYFSETQRNKGNFPGRFSGRQFSNSRSEMNVSTLELGDSALYLCASSLSRQRGADGYTFGSGTRLTVV.

The rearrangement joins TRBV7-9 to TRBJ1-3; possibly TRBD1 for D (5 bases). Germline V CDR1 and CDR2: SEHNR, FQNEAQ (reference sequence). This CDR3 is built from 17 residues. Trimming shortened V by 5 bases and J by 0 bases, and 17 bases separated the two germline ends. The CDR3 DNA reads as TGTGCCAGCAGCGCGAAACCAGGGCTCAACTCTGGAAACACCATATATTTT. This sequence encodes CASSAKPGLNSGNTIYF.

V usage is TRBV25-1 and J usage is TRBJ2-3, with D hard to call. Germline CDR1 and CDR2: MGHDK and SYGVNS. The CDR3 runs to 14 residues. V was cut by 5 bases and J by 3 bases, with 12 bases left in between. CDR3: CASSSLISTDTQYF. The CDR3 region has the DNA TGTGCCAGCAGTTCATTGATCAGTACAGATACGCAGTATTTT.

The chain links TRBV11-2 to TRBJ2-7; 14 nucleotides agree with TRBD2. J gave up 12 bases and V 5 bases, and 6 bases lay outside the gene matches. The germline CDR1 and CDR2 sequences are SGHAT and FQNNGV. The CDR3 totals 13 residues. The CDR3 loop reads CASSRGLAGEMYF. The CDR3 nucleotides are TGTGCCAGCAGCCGGGGACTAGCGGGAGAAATGTACTTC.

The V gene is TRBV11-3, the J gene TRBJ1-3; tentative D call: TRBD1 (6 bases). The CDR3 runs to 16 residues. The V gene's germline CDR1 is SGHNT and CDR2 YENEEA. V was pared by 5 bases and J by 0 bases, with 14 bases between. The CDR3 sequence: CASSGDRTYSGNTIYF. For the CDR3, the DNA is TGTGCCAGCAGCGGAGACAGGACCTACTCTGGAAACACCATATATTTT.

The chain combines TRBV5-8 with TRBJ2-6; 10 bases map to TRBD1. J gave up 0 bases and V 1 base, and 4 bases lay outside the gene matches. The CDR3 totals 18 residues. Germline assignment: CDR1 SGHTS and CDR2 YDEGEE. Here the CDR3 DNA reads TGTGCCAGCAGCTTGCGACAGGGGGCGGACTCTGGGGCCAACGTCCTGACTTTC. It codes for CASSLRQGADSGANVLTF.

The V call is TRBV7-2, the J call TRBJ2-1, with 8 bases identical to TRBD2. The ends lost 2 bases at V and 3 bases at J; junction bases unmatched: 12. Germline values: CDR1 SGHTA, CDR2 FQGNSA. This CDR3 contains 18 residues. The DNA for the CDR3 is TGTGCCAGCAGCTTACCACCTCCCGGCCTAGCGGGCTACAATGAGCAGTTCTTC. It encodes CASSLPPPGLAGYNEQFF. The full variable domain, in which reference TRBV7-2 and TRBJ2-1 provide the parts outside the CDR3, is GAGVSQSPSNKVTEKGKDVELRCDPISGHTALYWYRQSLGQGLEFLIYFQGNSAPDKSGLPSDRFSAERTGGSVSTLTIQRTQQEDSAVYLCASSLPPPGLAGYNEQFFGPGTRLTVL.

Note on this clone: At one end, the junction sequence differs from germline, possibly due to a read error. The chain couples TRBV5-1 to TRBJ2-5, with TRBD1 as a possible D gene (5 bases). Germline lookup yields CDR1 SGHRS and CDR2 YFSETQ. The CDR3 is made up of 17 amino acids. In DNA form, the CDR3 reads TGCGCCAGCAGCTTGGGAGCCCCGACAGCAGGACAAGCGACCCAGTACTTC. This encodes CASSLGAPTAGQATQYF. Looking up the rest from reference TRBV5-1 and TRBJ2-5 gives the full variable domain: KAGVTQTPRYLIKTRGQQVTLSCSPISGHRSVSWYQQTPGQGLQFLFEYFSETQRNKGNFPGRFSGRQFSNSRSEMNVSTLELGDSALYLCASSLGAPTAGQATQYFGPGTRLLVL.

The V gene is TRBV2, the J gene TRBJ2-3; D unresolved. This CDR3 is 15 amino acids long. Germline loops: CDR1 SNHLY, CDR2 FYNNEI. V was shortened by 1 base and J by 2 bases, with 10 bases between the two germline ends. CDR3: CASSEGQVVTDTQYF. CDR3 in DNA: TGTGCCAGCAGTGAAGGGCAGGTGGTCACAGATACGCAGTATTTT. Together with reference TRBV2 and TRBJ2-3, the CDR3 gives the full variable domain: EPEVTQTPSHQVTQMGQEVILRCVPISNHLYFYWYRQILGQKVEFLVSFYNNEISEKSEIFDDQFSVERPDGSNFTLKIRSTKLEDSAMYFCASSEGQVVTDTQYFGPGTRLTVL.

V is TRBV18 and J is TRBJ2-3; 7 bases are shared with TRBD1. In germline, CDR1 is KGHSH, CDR2 LQKENI. This CDR3 has 16 residues. V dropped 1 base and J dropped 2; count of bases not matched to a gene: 6. CDR3 sequence reads: CASSPRLGGNTDTQYF. Written as DNA, the CDR3 is TGTGCCAGCTCACCACGTTTAGGGGGCAACACAGATACGCAGTATTTT.

The chain has TRBV23-1 and TRBJ2-7, with D perhaps TRBD1 (6 bases). TRBV23-1 counts as an open reading frame of uncertain function. Trimming removed 2 bases at V and 3 bases at J, with 14 bases between. This CDR3 has 15 residues. CDR3 sequence reads: CASSQVRDNLYEQYF. As DNA, the CDR3 is TGCGCCAGCAGTCAAGTCCGGGACAACCTCTACGAGCAGTACTTC.

V and J are TRBV6-5 and TRBJ1-4; a possible D gene is TRBD1 (6 bases). V was shortened by 0 bases and J by 3 bases, with 8 bases between the two germline ends. This CDR3 is built from 15 residues. From germline, CDR1 is MNHEY and CDR2 SVGAGI. CDR3 loop: CASSYSGTPNEKLFF. The CDR3 bases are TGTGCCAGCAGTTACTCAGGGACACCTAATGAAAAACTGTTTTTT.

The gene calls are TRBV4-3 and TRBJ1-2; D is ambiguous. The CDR3 loop spans 17 amino acids. Germline CDR1 and CDR2: LGHNA and YSLEER. Trimming left V 0 bases short and J 0 bases short, with 14 bases between. CDR3 DNA: TGCGCCAGCAGCCAAGATACGGTAGGGAGACCTAACTATGGCTACACCTTC. Translation: CASSQDTVGRPNYGYTF.

The gene calls are TRBV10-2 and TRBJ2-7, with TRBD2 matching 7 bases. V lost 8 bases and J lost 5; bases outside the gene matches: 6. The CDR3 extends over 12 amino acids. Germline CDR1 reads WSHSY; CDR2 reads SAAADI. The CDR3 here is CASWPLADEQYF. In nucleotides, the CDR3 is TGCGCCAGCTGGCCCCTAGCGGACGAGCAGTACTTC.

The V gene is TRBV29-1, the J gene TRBJ1-3; no clear D gene. Germline CDR1 is SQVTM and CDR2 is ANQGSEA. The CDR3 covers 11 residues. V dropped 6 bases and J dropped 4 bases, with 7 bases sitting between them. CDR3 DNA: TGCAGCGTCCTTGTCGGAAACACCATATATTTT. Its protein is CSVLVGNTIYF.

The V call is TRBV18, the J call TRBJ2-3, with D possibly TRBD1 on 6 matching bases. Germline lookup yields CDR1 KGHSH and CDR2 LQKENI. The ends were cut back, 2 bases at V and 4 bases at J, with 13 bases in the middle. This CDR3 region has 15 residues. In DNA form, the CDR3 reads TGTGCCAGCTCACCAGGGGGCAGCGAGCCAGATACGCAGTATTTT. As protein: CASSPGGSEPDTQYF. Variable domain in full (rest from reference TRBV18 and TRBJ2-3): NAGVMQNPRHLVRRRGQEARLRCSPMKGHSHVYWYRQLPEEGLKFMVYLQKENIIDESGMPKERFSAEFPKEGPSILRIQQVVRGDSAAYFCASSPGGSEPDTQYFGPGTRLTVL.